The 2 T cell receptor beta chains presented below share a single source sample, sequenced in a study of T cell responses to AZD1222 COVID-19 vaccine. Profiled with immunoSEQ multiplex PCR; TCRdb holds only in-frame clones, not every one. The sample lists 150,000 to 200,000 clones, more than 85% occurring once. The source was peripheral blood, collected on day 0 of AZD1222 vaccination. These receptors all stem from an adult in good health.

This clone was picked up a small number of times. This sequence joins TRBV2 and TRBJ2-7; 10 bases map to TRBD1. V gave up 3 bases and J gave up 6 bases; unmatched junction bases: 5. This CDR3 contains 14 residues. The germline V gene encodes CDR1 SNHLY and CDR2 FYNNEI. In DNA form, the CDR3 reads TGTGCCAGCAGTGACGGGACAGGGGCCGGCGAGCAGTACTTC. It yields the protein CASSDGTGAGEQYF.

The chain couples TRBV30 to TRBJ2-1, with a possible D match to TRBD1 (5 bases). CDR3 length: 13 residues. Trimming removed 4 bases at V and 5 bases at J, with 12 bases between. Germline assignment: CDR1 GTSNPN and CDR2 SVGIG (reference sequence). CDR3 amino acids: CAWNRRENNEQFF. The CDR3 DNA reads TGTGCCTGGAACCGCAGGGAAAACAATGAGCAGTTCTTC.